Included here is one TCR beta chain sequence, with context. Possible read error: a much larger clone is one base away. TCRdb processed the PCR reads anew with MiXCR; each CDR3 protein has one entry. Here the sample spans approximately 320,000 distinct CDR3 sequences, about 22% being singletons. This sample is drawn from a study of molecular identifiers for immune sequencing clone quantification. The CDR3 runs to 11 residues. V gave up 5 bases and J gave up 6 bases, with 10 bases separating them. The V gene's germline CDR1 is SQVTM and CDR2 ANQGSEA. The sequence came from a human donor in good health. Some libraries in this study had Jurkat cell RNA spiked in. Sequenced material: naive CD8+ T cells from blood, with Jurkat cell RNA spiked in. Stated subset: FACS-sorted CD8+CD4-CCR7+CD45RA+ naive T cells. The V and J genes are TRBV29-1 and TRBJ1-1, with D tentatively TRBD1 (6 bases). The CDR3 protein is CSVWTDAEAFF. For the CDR3, the DNA is TGCAGCGTTTGGACAGACGCTGAAGCTTTCTTT. Full variable domain (missing parts from reference TRBV29-1 and TRBJ1-1): SAVISQKPSRDICQRGTSLTIQCQVDSQVTMMFWYRQQPGQSLTLIATANQGSEATYESGFVIDKFPISRPNLTFSTLTVSNMSPEDSSIYLCSVWTDAEAFFGQGTRLTVV.